The 21 T cell receptor beta chains reported below all come from one sample, sequenced in a study of beta chain features in type 1 diabetes (dated by TCRdb to 2016 to 2019). Overall study outcomes, separate from this receptor: Type 1 diabetes patients showed a moderate but significant shortening of TCRB CDR3 length in all four CD4+ subsets.

Their antigens remain unidentified. Libraries were made using the immunoSEQ multiplex PCR assay. The High Capacity cDNA Reverse Transcription Kit was used to reverse transcribe all of the isolated RNA, meaning that expressed TCRB transcripts were what got sequenced. This immuneACCESS table, as held by TCRdb, lists in-frame sequences with V and J called but not all clones. Of the missing ones, under half trace to an unresolved V gene in checked studies; the others have no known cause. The sample table holds about 700,000 clones, of which roughly 12% were seen once. The top ten constitute roughly 0.022% of the sample. The sample taken for sequencing was naive CD4+ T cells from blood. The cell subset or site tag for this specimen amounts to: true naive CD4+ T cells. The receptors were sampled from a man between 18 and 35 years old with type 1 diabetes.

The V gene is TRBV21-1, the J gene TRBJ1-6; TRBD1 is the table's D call and was not checked against the DNA. TRBV21-1 is annotated as a pseudogene. This CDR3 is 13 amino acids long. The CDR3 DNA is TGTGCCAGCATGGGGCAGGGCAACCCACCCCTCCACTTT. As protein: CASMGQGNPPLHF.

The genes are TRBV28 and TRBJ2-7; possibly TRBD1 for D (6 bases). Trimming took 6 bases from V and 3 from J, leaving 15 bases between them. The CDR3 length is 14 residues. Germline V lookup: CDR1 MDHEN, CDR2 SYDVKM. The CDR3 sequence is CASSRGDLSYEQYF. The CDR3 coding sequence is TGTGCCAGCAGCAGGGGAGACCTAAGCTACGAGCAGTACTTC.

The gene calls are TRBV9 and TRBJ2-5; TRBD2 aligns across 13 bases. Germline CDR1 and CDR2: SGDLS and YYNGEE. After removal of 2 bases from V and 4 bases from J, the junction contained 5 bases not matched to a gene. The length of the CDR3 is 16 residues. This CDR3 reads CASSVWTSGGPETQYF. For the CDR3, the DNA is TGTGCCAGCAGCGTCTGGACTAGCGGGGGTCCAGAGACCCAGTACTTC.

This clone was seen a few times. The chain joins TRBV4-1 to TRBJ1-6, with a weak D call TRBD1 (5 bases). Germline V gives CDR1 MGHRA, CDR2 YSYEKL. The CDR3 length is 19 residues. V was clipped by 3 bases and J by 3 bases, with 21 bases between them. DNA of the CDR3: TGCGCCAGCAGCCAGGAGGGGACGCCGCTAATGGGCTATAATTCACCCCTCCACTTT. As protein: CASSQEGTPLMGYNSPLHF.

This clone was detected only a few times. The chain has TRBV5-6 and TRBJ2-2; tentative D call: TRBD1 (6 bases). There are 15 residues in the CDR3. From germline, CDR1 is SGHDT and CDR2 YYEEEE. The germline V and J ends were trimmed by 3 bases and 1 base, with 10 bases remaining between them. Here the CDR3 DNA reads TGTGCCAGCAGCTCCGAGGGACAGAACACCGGGGAGCTGTTTTTT. Translated: CASSSEGQNTGELFF.

This chain joins TRBV18 and TRBJ2-1, with D maybe TRBD2 (6 bases). CDR3 length: 15 residues. The ends were cut back, 3 bases at V and 3 bases at J, with 12 bases in the middle. Germline CDR1 reads KGHSH; CDR2 reads LQKENI. The CDR3 bases are TGTGCCAGCTCACCGGAAACGGGGGTCTACAATGAGCAGTTCTTC. Translation: CASSPETGVYNEQFF.

Of note for this clone: Other nucleotide sequences in the sample specify the same CDR3. The chain is built from TRBV5-6 and TRBJ2-5, with D unresolved. From germline, CDR1 is SGHDT and CDR2 YYEEEE. The CDR3 extends over 13 amino acids. The V end was cut by 2 bases, the J end by 2 bases, with 7 bases between. In DNA form, the CDR3 reads TGTGCCAGCAGCTTAGGCAGGCAAGAGACCCAGTACTTC. Residues: CASSLGRQETQYF.

The table lists this clone with a few counts. This sample includes further DNA sequences coding for the same CDR3. V gene TRBV4-1 combines with J gene TRBJ2-5, with D possibly matching TRBD2 (5 bases). Germline V CDR1 and CDR2: MGHRA, YSYEKL. The CDR3 consists of 14 residues. Deletions cut 1 base from V and 5 bases from J, with 11 bases between. The CDR3, as DNA: TGCGCCAGCAGCCAAGGGCGGGCCGCGGAGACCCAGTACTTC. This gives the protein CASSQGRAAETQYF.

This clone was picked up a small number of times. The gene calls are TRBV10-3 and TRBJ2-7; 7 bases are shared with TRBD1. The trim removed 8 bases at V and 2 bases at J, leaving 6 bases unmatched. The CDR3 has 13 residues. The germline V gene has CDR1 ENHRY and CDR2 SYGVKD. The CDR3 loop reads CAISIGTAYEQYF. The CDR3 bases are TGTGCCATCTCAATCGGGACAGCCTACGAGCAGTACTTC.

This clone was detected a few times. V gene TRBV18 combines with J gene TRBJ1-5; D gene ambiguous. Germline CDR1 reads KGHSH; CDR2 reads LQKENI. Trimming took off 4 bases at V and 2 bases at J, with 3 bases between the two ends. This CDR3 has 12 amino acids. The CDR3 region is CASSQGNQPQHF. The CDR3 bases are TGTGCCAGCTCACAAGGCAATCAGCCCCAGCATTTT.

The chain combines TRBV7-8 with TRBJ1-2, with D perhaps TRBD1 (5 bases). Germline loops: CDR1 SGHVS, CDR2 FQNEAQ. This CDR3 region has 15 residues. Trimming took off 4 bases at V and 4 bases at J, with 16 bases between the two ends. In nucleotides, the CDR3 is TGTGCCAGCAGCTCGACAGAGGTCCGTTTCTATGGCTACACCTTC. Translated, it gives CASSSTEVRFYGYTF.

This clone has a handful of counts. The chain has TRBV7-9 and TRBJ2-1; D remains ambiguous. The CDR3 is 12 amino acids. Trimming pared 4 bases from V and 4 bases from J, leaving 5 bases between. The germline CDR1 and CDR2 sequences are SEHNR and FQNEAQ (reference sequence). The CDR3 DNA reads TGTGCCAGCAGCTCAGAGTACAATGAGCAGTTCTTC. It encodes CASSSEYNEQFF. Complete variable domain (other parts from reference TRBV7-9 and TRBJ2-1): DTGVSQNPRHKITKRGQNVTFRCDPISEHNRLYWYRQTLGQGPEFLTYFQNEAQLEKSRLLSDRFSAERPKGSFSTLEIQRTEQGDSAMYLCASSSEYNEQFFGPGTRLTVL.

This clone was seen only a few times. This sequence joins TRBV2 and TRBJ2-7; D may be TRBD2 (5 bases). The CDR3 extends over 13 amino acids. The germline V gene encodes CDR1 SNHLY and CDR2 FYNNEI. Trimming left V 6 bases short and J 2 bases short, with 11 bases between. CDR3 region: CASSRDGAYEQYF. DNA of the CDR3: TGTGCCAGCAGCCGCGACGGGGCCTACGAGCAGTACTTC.

The chain has TRBV9 and TRBJ2-7; perhaps TRBD1 as D (6 bases). Trimming stripped 3 bases from V and 1 base from J, with 11 bases between. The CDR3 totals 14 residues. Germline assignment: CDR1 SGDLS and CDR2 YYNGEE. Here the CDR3 DNA reads TGTGCCAGCAGCGCCCGACAGGCTTCCTACGAGCAGTACTTC. Its protein is CASSARQASYEQYF.

This chain uses TRBV28 with TRBJ2-7; TRBD1 agrees at 7 bases. Trimming at V came to 5 bases and at J to 9 bases, leaving 10 bases not matched to a gene. This CDR3 is 13 amino acids long. Per the germline V gene, CDR1 is MDHEN and CDR2 is SYDVKM. The CDR3 sequence: CASSLTDRPGQYF. In nucleotides, the CDR3 is TGTGCCAGCAGTCTAACGGACAGGCCCGGGCAGTACTTC.

This clone occurred a few times. The chain recombines TRBV25-1 with TRBJ2-1; D unclear. V was shortened by 6 bases and J by 10 bases, with 10 bases between the two germline ends. Germline V gene lookup returns CDR1 MGHDK and CDR2 SYGVNS. The CDR3 length is 11 residues. CDR3 DNA sequence: TGTGCCAGCAGATATAGAGGCGAGCAGTTCTTC. Its translation: CASRYRGEQFF.

This clone showed up just a few times. The chain uses TRBV2 and TRBJ1-2; D ambiguous. The CDR3 consists of 12 residues. The germline V gene encodes CDR1 SNHLY and CDR2 FYNNEI. V lost 5 bases, J lost 6 bases, and 10 bases lay in between. Here the CDR3 reads CASSRTENGYTF. Written as DNA, the CDR3 is TGTGCCAGCAGTCGTACTGAGAATGGCTACACCTTC.

This clone has a handful of counts. Other DNA sequences in the sample encode the same CDR3. The V gene is TRBV2, the J gene TRBJ2-4; D is unclear. CDR3 size: 13 residues. Germline CDR1 SNHLY, CDR2 FYNNEI. Trimming shortened V by 3 bases and J by 1 base, and 4 bases separated the two germline ends. CDR3 nucleotides: TGTGCCAGCAGTGAGGTGGCCAAAAACATTCAGTACTTC. It translates to CASSEVAKNIQYF. Using reference TRBV2 and TRBJ2-4 for the parts outside the CDR3, the full variable domain is EPEVTQTPSHQVTQMGQEVILRCVPISNHLYFYWYRQILGQKVEFLVSFYNNEISEKSEIFDDQFSVERPDGSNFTLKIRSTKLEDSAMYFCASSEVAKNIQYFGAGTRLSVL.

This clone came up a few times. The V gene is TRBV7-2, the J gene TRBJ1-2; D uncertain. CDR3 size: 12 residues. With 6 bases removed from V and 8 bases from J, the gap between germline ends came to 13 bases. CDR1 is SGHTA and CDR2 is FQGNSA in the germline V gene. This CDR3 reads CASSPPYPGYTF. CDR3 in DNA: TGTGCCAGCAGTCCCCCCTACCCGGGCTACACCTTC.

The rearrangement uses TRBV19 and TRBJ1-2; 7 bases line up with TRBD1. Germline V gene data show CDR1 as LNHDA and CDR2 as SQIVND (reference sequence). This CDR3 is 16 amino acids long. Trimming cost V 4 bases and J 0 bases; bases outside gene matches: 8. The CDR3 DNA reads as TGTGCCAGTAGTACAACCGGGACAGCCACTAACTATGGCTACACCTTC. It is translated as CASSTTGTATNYGYTF.

This clone was detected only a few times. The V call is TRBV18, the J call TRBJ2-3, with unresolved D. Looked up from germline, CDR1 is KGHSH and CDR2 is LQKENI. Between the trimmed V and J ends, which lost 2 bases and 6 bases, there was a span of 9 bases. The CDR3 runs to 13 residues. Written as DNA, the CDR3 is TGTGCCAGCTCACCATACGACGGGGATACGCAGTATTTT. Encoded protein: CASSPYDGDTQYF.